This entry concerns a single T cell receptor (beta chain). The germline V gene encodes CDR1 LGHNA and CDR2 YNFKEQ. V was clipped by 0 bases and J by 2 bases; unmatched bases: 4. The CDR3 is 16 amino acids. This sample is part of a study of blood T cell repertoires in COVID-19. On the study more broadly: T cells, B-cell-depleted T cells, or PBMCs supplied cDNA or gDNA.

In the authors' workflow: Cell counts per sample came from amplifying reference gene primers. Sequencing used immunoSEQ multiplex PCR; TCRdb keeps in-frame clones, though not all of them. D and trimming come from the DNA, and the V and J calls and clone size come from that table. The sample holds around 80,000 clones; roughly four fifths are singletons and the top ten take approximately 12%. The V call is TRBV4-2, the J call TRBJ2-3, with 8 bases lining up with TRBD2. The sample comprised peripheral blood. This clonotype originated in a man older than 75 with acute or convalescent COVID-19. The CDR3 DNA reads TGTGCCAGCAGCCAAGAGCGGGGGGCTGTCACAGATACGCAGTATTTT. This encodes CASSQERGAVTDTQYF.